These 27 T cell receptor beta chains originate from one sample sequenced in a study of monozygotic twins with inflammatory bowel disease. No DNA is given; TCRdb re-called the 5' RACE reads and lists each CDR3 protein once. The sample totals a few hundred thousand distinct CDR3 sequences; its top ten clones hold approximately 2.4%. The sequenced sample consisted of blood. Source of these receptors: a human donor with ulcerative colitis or Crohn's disease, or a healthy co-twin of an affected twin (not recorded which).

The genes are TRBV5-4 and TRBJ1-2; TCRdb gives TRBD1 as the D gene, but with no DNA this cannot be confirmed. CDR3 size: 13 residues. Germline loops: CDR1 SGHNT, CDR2 YYREEE (reference sequence). The CDR3 loop reads CASSPGGNYGYTF.

The rearrangement links TRBV18 to TRBJ1-2. The CDR3 sequence is 13 residues long. Germline-derived CDR1 and CDR2 are KGHSH and LQKENI. CDR3 loop: CASSVQNNYGYTF.

The chain has TRBV20-1 and TRBJ1-4. Germline values: CDR1 DFQATT, CDR2 SNEGSKA (reference sequence). The CDR3 totals 15 residues. Here the CDR3 reads CSAMPGQGRAEKLFF.

The chain combines TRBV3-1 with TRBJ2-6; TCRdb lists TRBD1, though no DNA is available to test this call. From germline, CDR1 is LGHDT and CDR2 YNNKEL (reference sequence). The CDR3 runs 19 residues. The CDR3 spells CASSQDERTATSGANVLTF.

This chain links TRBV20-1 with TRBJ1-5; TCRdb calls TRBD1, which cannot be checked without DNA. Per germline, CDR1 DFQATT and CDR2 SNEGSKA (reference sequence). The length of the CDR3 is 15 residues. CDR3 region: CSARRLGGEGQPQHF.

The gene calls are TRBV11-2 and TRBJ2-1. The CDR3 has 12 amino acids. Germline assignment: CDR1 SGHAT and CDR2 FQNNGV. This CDR3 is CASLGLQNEQFF.

The chain combines TRBV28 with TRBJ2-7; TCRdb picks TRBD1, but there is no DNA to check that call. This CDR3 is built from 16 residues. Germline values: CDR1 MDHEN, CDR2 SYDVKM. CDR3 loop: CASSLHLTQGTYEQYF.

V usage is TRBV7-9 and J usage is TRBJ2-3; without DNA, the TCRdb call of TRBD2 cannot be checked. CDR3 size: 15 residues. The germline V gene encodes CDR1 SEHNR and CDR2 FQNEAQ (reference sequence). The chain's CDR3 is CASSSFLAGGDTQYF.

CDR3 sequence reads: CASSTGQGGNEKLFF. The rearrangement uses TRBV5-1 and TRBJ1-4; TCRdb returns TRBD1, unconfirmable since there is no DNA. Germline CDR1 SGHRS, CDR2 YFSETQ. The CDR3 totals 15 residues. Together with reference TRBV5-1 and TRBJ1-4, the CDR3 gives the full variable domain: KAGVTQTPRYLIKTRGQQVTLSCSPISGHRSVSWYQQTPGQGLQFLFEYFSETQRNKGNFPGRFSGRQFSNSRSEMNVSTLELGDSALYLCASSTGQGGNEKLFFGSGTQLSVL.

The CDR3 sequence is CASSLAGSTGELFF. The gene calls are TRBV11-3 and TRBJ2-2. Per germline, CDR1 SGHNT and CDR2 YENEEA. This CDR3 region has 14 residues.

The V gene is TRBV27, the J gene TRBJ2-7; TCRdb outputs TRBD1, but without DNA this stays unchecked. CDR3 length: 17 amino acids. CDR1 and CDR2 (germline): MNHEY, SMNVEV (reference sequence). The CDR3 is CASSLSIPTGLMVEQYF.

This chain links TRBV10-3 with TRBJ2-7; TCRdb returns TRBD1, unconfirmable since there is no DNA. This CDR3 is 13 amino acids long. The germline CDR1 and CDR2 sequences are ENHRY and SYGVKD. CDR3 sequence reads: CAISRDSSTEQYF.

The rearrangement links TRBV6-5 to TRBJ1-1; the D call of TRBD1 rests on TCRdb alone, since no DNA is present to check it. The CDR3 is 18 amino acids. In germline, CDR1 is MNHEY, CDR2 SVGAGI. CDR3 loop: CASSYSIGPAGEYTEAFF.

The V and J genes are TRBV5-1 and TRBJ1-3. The CDR3 is 16 residues long. Germline CDR1 reads SGHRS; CDR2 reads YFSETQ. The CDR3 loop is CASSLGRPSSGNTIYF.

This chain links TRBV12-3 or TRBV12-4 with TRBJ1-5. This CDR3 region has 14 residues. The CDR3 reads CASSFYGLNQPQHF.

The rearrangement joins TRBV15 to TRBJ2-1. The CDR3 is 14 residues long. CDR1 and CDR2 from the germline V gene are LNHNV and YYDKDF (reference sequence). CDR3 region: CATSTGGLYNEQFF.

V is TRBV28 and J is TRBJ1-1; TCRdb outputs TRBD1, but without DNA this stays unchecked. CDR1 and CDR2 (germline): MDHEN, SYDVKM. This CDR3 has 14 amino acids. CDR3 loop: CASSPHRGNTEAFF.

The chain links TRBV25-1 to TRBJ1-5; no DNA is available, so the TRBD1 call from TCRdb remains unchecked. There are 16 residues in the CDR3. Germline V CDR1 and CDR2: MGHDK, SYGVNS. The CDR3 loop reads CASSEGGQGSHQPQHF. Full variable domain (remainder filled in from reference TRBV25-1 and TRBJ1-5): EADIYQTPRYLVIGTGKKITLECSQTMGHDKMYWYQQDPGMELHLIHYSYGVNSTEKGDLSSESTVSRIRTEHFPLTLESARPSHTSQYLCASSEGGQGSHQPQHFGDGTRLSIL.

The chain is built from TRBV28 and TRBJ2-3. Germline lookup yields CDR1 MDHEN and CDR2 SYDVKM. This CDR3 comprises 13 residues. The CDR3 loop reads CASAWVSSDTQYF. The whole variable domain, filled in from reference TRBV28 and TRBJ2-3, reads DVKVTQSSRYLVKRTGEKVFLECVQDMDHENMFWYRQDPGLGLRLIYFSYDVKMKEKGDIPEGYSVSREKKERFSLILESASTNQTSMYLCASAWVSSDTQYFGPGTRLTVL.

The V and J genes are TRBV18 and TRBJ2-5; there is no DNA to check the TCRdb D call of TRBD1. The CDR3 spans 14 residues. The germline CDR1 and CDR2 sequences are KGHSH and LQKENI. Here the CDR3 reads CASSPGAGRETQYF.

This rearrangement joins TRBV19 to TRBJ2-1; TCRdb picks TRBD1, but there is no DNA to check that call. There are 16 residues in the CDR3. Germline V gives CDR1 LNHDA, CDR2 SQIVND (reference sequence). Here the CDR3 reads CASSIDLTGAYNEQFF.

The rearrangement joins TRBV3-1 to TRBJ2-7; TCRdb selects TRBD2, and the lack of DNA leaves this call unchecked. Germline V gives CDR1 LGHDT, CDR2 YNNKEL (reference sequence). The CDR3 extends over 15 amino acids. The CDR3 loop is CASRHRLGNSYEQYF.

The chain links TRBV9 to TRBJ2-3; TCRdb returns TRBD2, unconfirmable since there is no DNA. The CDR3 length is 18 residues. The germline V gene has CDR1 SGDLS and CDR2 YYNGEE. CDR3 sequence: CASSSPLWTSGIYDTQYF. Full variable domain (outside the CDR3, taken from reference TRBV9 and TRBJ2-3): DSGVTQTPKHLITATGQRVTLRCSPRSGDLSVYWYQQSLDQGLQFLIQYYNGEERAKGNILERFSAQQFPDLHSELNLSSLELGDSALYFCASSSPLWTSGIYDTQYFGPGTRLTVL.

CDR3 loop: CASSQVSGGAYGYTF. V gene TRBV4-3 combines with J gene TRBJ1-2; TCRdb names TRBD1, which stays unverified in the absence of DNA. The CDR3 contains 15 residues. Germline V gives CDR1 LGHNA, CDR2 YSLEER.

The chain joins TRBV20-1 to TRBJ2-7; TCRdb reports TRBD1, a call that lacks DNA to check it against. This CDR3 has 14 residues. Germline CDR1 reads DFQATT; CDR2 reads SNEGSKA (reference sequence). CDR3 amino acids: CSARPSGRDYEQYF.

The J gene is TRBJ2-7, the V gene TRBV20-1. Germline values: CDR1 DFQATT, CDR2 SNEGSKA (reference sequence). This CDR3 region has 14 residues. The CDR3: CSARTTTRHYEQYF.

This sequence joins TRBV12-3 or TRBV12-4 and TRBJ2-7. The CDR3 is 12 amino acids. Here the CDR3 reads CASSSPVYEQYF.